This TCR beta chain derives from a study of tumor and adjacent non-tumor tissue in lung cancer. The CDR3 length is 14 residues. CDR1 SGHAT and CDR2 FQNNGV come from the germline V gene. V was clipped by 2 bases and J by 2 bases; unmatched bases: 3. The template was RNA from unsorted bulk tissue. Distant lung tissue was collected more than 3 cm away from the tumor edge. The library came from three nested PCR rounds adapted from ARM-PCR protocols. TCRdb reprocessed the multiplex PCR reads via MiXCR and lists one record per CDR3 protein. The data hold approximately 120,000 distinct CDR3 sequences, with 60% to 70% observed a single time. This clonotype was observed a handful of times.

The specimen sequenced was distant non-tumor lung tissue. V usage is TRBV11-2 and J usage is TRBJ2-7; 7 bases are a match to TRBD1. The clonotype was recovered from a man in his 60s with non-small cell lung cancer. This CDR3 reads CASSLRGLTYEQYF. As DNA, the CDR3 is TGTGCCAGCAGCTTAAGGGGGCTAACCTACGAGCAGTACTTC.